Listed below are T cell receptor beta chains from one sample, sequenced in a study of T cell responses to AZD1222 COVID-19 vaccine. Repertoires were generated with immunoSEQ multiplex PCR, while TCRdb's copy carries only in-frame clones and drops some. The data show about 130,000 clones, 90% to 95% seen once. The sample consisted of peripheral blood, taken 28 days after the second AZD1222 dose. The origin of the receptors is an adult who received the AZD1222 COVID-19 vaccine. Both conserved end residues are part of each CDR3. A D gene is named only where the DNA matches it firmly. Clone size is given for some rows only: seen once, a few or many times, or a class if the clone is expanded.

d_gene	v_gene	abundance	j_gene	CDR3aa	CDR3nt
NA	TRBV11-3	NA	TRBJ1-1	CASSLLLTEAFF	TGTGCCAGCAGCTTATTACTAACTGAAGCTTTCTTT
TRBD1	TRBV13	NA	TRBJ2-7	CASSQTGQGGKQYF	TGTGCCAGCAGCCAAACGGGACAGGGAGGCAAGCAGTACTTC
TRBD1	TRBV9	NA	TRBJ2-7	CASSLTGDYEQYF	TGTGCCAGCAGCCTTACAGGGGACTACGAGCAGTACTTC
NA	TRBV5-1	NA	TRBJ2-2	CASSVQGPTTNTGELFF	TGCGCCAGCAGCGTCCAGGGGCCGACGACGAACACCGGGGAGCTGTTTTTT
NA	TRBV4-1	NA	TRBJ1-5	CASSQDPPGNQPQHF	TGCGCCAGCAGCCAAGATCCCCCGGGTAATCAGCCCCAGCATTTT
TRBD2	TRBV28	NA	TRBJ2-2	CASSLAGGTGELFF	TGTGCCAGCAGTTTAGCGGGGGGGACCGGGGAGCTGTTTTTT
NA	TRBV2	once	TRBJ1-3	CASSENNVRYTIYF	TGTGCCAGCAGTGAAAACAACGTTAGATACACCATATATTTT
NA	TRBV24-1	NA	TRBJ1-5	CATSDPNEGAQPQHF	TGTGCCACCAGTGACCCTAACGAAGGGGCTCAGCCCCAGCATTTT
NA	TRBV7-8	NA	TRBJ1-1	CASSLRGTLNTEAFF	TGTGCCAGCAGCTTGCGGGGAACTCTGAACACTGAAGCTTTCTTT
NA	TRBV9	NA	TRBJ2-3	CASSVSPGLPDTQYF	TGTGCCAGCAGCGTCTCGCCGGGGTTACCAGATACGCAGTATTTT
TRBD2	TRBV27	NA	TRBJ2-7	CASSLYGGGEQYF	TGTGCCAGCAGTTTATACGGGGGGGGCGAGCAGTACTTC
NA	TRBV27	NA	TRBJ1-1	CVSSFGGTEAFF	TGTGTCAGCAGTTTCGGAGGTACTGAAGCTTTCTTT
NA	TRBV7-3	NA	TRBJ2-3	CASSLVQGPADTQYF	TGTGCCAGCAGCTTAGTACAGGGACCGGCAGATACGCAGTATTTT
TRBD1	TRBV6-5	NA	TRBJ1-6	CASSTGEYSPLHF	TGTGCCAGCTCTACAGGGGAGTATTCACCCCTCCACTTT
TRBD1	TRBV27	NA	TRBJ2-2	CASSLVWDRAAGELFF	TGTGCCAGCAGTTTAGTGTGGGACAGGGCGGCCGGGGAGCTGTTTTTT
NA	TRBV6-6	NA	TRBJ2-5	CASSYGQETQYF	TGTGCCAGCAGTTACGGGCAAGAGACCCAGTACTTC
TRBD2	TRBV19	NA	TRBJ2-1	CASSITGGYNEQFF	TGTGCCAGTAGTATTACGGGGGGGTACAATGAGCAGTTCTTC
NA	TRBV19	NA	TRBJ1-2	CASSRQRTYGYTF	TGTGCCAGTAGTAGACAACGGACCTATGGCTACACCTTC
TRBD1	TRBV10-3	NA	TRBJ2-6	CAIRTGTGFSGANVLTF	TGTGCCATCAGGACCGGGACAGGGTTCTCTGGGGCCAACGTCCTGACTTTC
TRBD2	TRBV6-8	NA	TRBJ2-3	CASSFRTSGGLADTQYF	TGTGCCAGCAGTTTTCGGACTAGCGGGGGTTTGGCAGATACGCAGTATTTT
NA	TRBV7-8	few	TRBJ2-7	CASSFSYYEQYF	TGTGCCAGCAGCTTCAGCTATTACGAGCAGTACTTC
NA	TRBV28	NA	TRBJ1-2	CASGILSGYTF	TGTGCCAGCGGAATATTGAGTGGCTACACCTTC
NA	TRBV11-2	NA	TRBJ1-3	CASSLVGHSGDTIYF	TGTGCCAGCAGCTTAGTTGGCCACAGCGGGGACACCATATATTTT
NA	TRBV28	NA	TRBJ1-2	CASLQWGGNNYGYTF	TGTGCCAGCTTACAATGGGGGGGGAATAACTATGGCTACACCTTC
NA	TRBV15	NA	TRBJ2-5	CATSKEEGGQETQYF	TGTGCCACCAGCAAGGAGGAGGGCGGCCAAGAGACCCAGTACTTC
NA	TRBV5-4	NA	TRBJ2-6	CASSFITGLISGANVLTF	TGTGCCAGCAGCTTTATTACAGGATTGATCTCTGGGGCCAACGTCCTGACTTTC